These 18 T cell receptor beta chains were sequenced from one sample in a study of blood T cell repertoires in COVID-19. Sequenced by immunoSEQ multiplex PCR; TCRdb stores in-frame clones only, minus some. This table has about 250,000 clones, roughly 87% appearing once. The specimen sequenced was PBMCs or T cells enriched from blood (not recorded which). The receptor source for this set is a woman in her 30s with acute COVID-19.

This sequence joins TRBV27 and TRBJ1-1; D might be TRBD1 (5 bases). This CDR3 region has 14 residues. CDR1 and CDR2 (germline): MNHEY, SMNVEV (reference sequence). V was cut by 2 bases and J by 1 base, with 8 bases left in between. The CDR3 coding sequence is TGTGCCAGCAGTTTACGTAGGGGGAACACTGAAGCTTTCTTT. Translated, it gives CASSLRRGNTEAFF.

The gene calls are TRBV29-1 and TRBJ1-2; D remains unclear. The CDR3 runs 12 residues. From germline, CDR1 is SQVTM and CDR2 ANQGSEA. Trimming cost V 7 bases and J 2 bases, with 11 bases left between them. The CDR3 here is CSAAGGNYGYTF. CDR3 in DNA: TGCAGCGCAGCGGGCGGGAACTATGGCTACACCTTC.

V usage is TRBV7-3 and J usage is TRBJ1-3; D call uncertain. Germline V gene data show CDR1 as SGHTA and CDR2 as FQGTGA. The CDR3 covers 13 residues. V was pared by 5 bases and J by 0 bases, with 5 bases between. The CDR3 DNA follows: TGTGCCAGCAGCCCGGGCTCTGGAAACACCATATATTTT. This translates into CASSPGSGNTIYF.

There are a few counts of this clone. The chain couples TRBV21-1 to TRBJ2-7; TRBD2, the table's D call, lacks a check against the DNA. TRBV21-1 is a pseudogene segment. The CDR3 runs 13 residues. In nucleotides, the CDR3 is TGTGCCAGCAGCAAATTTGGAGGGTACGAGCAGTACTTC. This sequence encodes CASSKFGGYEQYF.

The V call is TRBV2, the J call TRBJ1-5; TRBD1 is a possible D gene (5 bases). V lost 3 bases, J lost 7 bases, and 10 bases lay in between. CDR1 is SNHLY and CDR2 is FYNNEI in the germline V gene. This CDR3 spans 13 amino acids. Here the CDR3 DNA reads TGTGCCAGCAGTGAGACGGGGGGACAGCCCCAGCATTTT. Protein product: CASSETGGQPQHF.

This clone came up a few times. The chain uses TRBV19 and TRBJ2-3; 7 bases are a match to TRBD1. Germline CDR1 is LNHDA and CDR2 is SQIVND (reference sequence). The CDR3 totals 15 residues. After removal of 9 bases from V and 0 bases from J, the junction contained 9 bases not matched to a gene. The CDR3 DNA reads as TGTGCCAGCGGACAGGCGGACTCTAGCACAGATACGCAGTATTTT. Encoded protein: CASGQADSSTDTQYF.

This clone was detected only once. The chain combines TRBV19 with TRBJ2-7; tentative D call: TRBD2 (6 bases). The length of the CDR3 is 14 residues. Trimming pared 3 bases from V and 6 bases from J, leaving 15 bases between. The germline V gene has CDR1 LNHDA and CDR2 SQIVND (reference sequence). CDR3 amino acids: CASSMRGGRGEQYF. The DNA for the CDR3 is TGTGCCAGTAGTATGAGGGGAGGTCGGGGCGAGCAGTACTTC.

The chain has TRBV11-2 and TRBJ2-1; D is undetermined. CDR3 size: 11 residues. The ends were cut back, 5 bases at V and 7 bases at J, with 6 bases in the middle. Germline V gene sequence: CDR1 SGHAT, CDR2 FQNNGV. The DNA of the CDR3 is TGTGCCAGCAGCCCAACAAATGAGCAGTTCTTC. Its translation is CASSPTNEQFF. Variable domain in full (rest from reference TRBV11-2 and TRBJ2-1): EAGVAQSPRYKIIEKRQSVAFWCNPISGHATLYWYQQILGQGPKLLIQFQNNGVVDDSQLPKDRFSAERLKGVDSTLKIQPAKLEDSAVYLCASSPTNEQFFGPGTRLTVL.

The rearrangement joins TRBV27 to TRBJ2-1; 8 bases are a match to TRBD2. V shed 4 bases and J 2 bases; nucleotides not matched to a gene: 10. This CDR3 region has 17 residues. Germline loops: CDR1 MNHEY, CDR2 SMNVEV (reference sequence). The CDR3 region is CASSSIPGLGAYNEQFF. For the CDR3, the DNA is TGTGCCAGCAGTTCAATACCGGGACTAGGGGCCTACAATGAGCAGTTCTTC.

The chain uses TRBV2 and TRBJ1-6, with 9 positions matching TRBD1. The trim removed 6 bases at V and 7 bases at J, leaving 10 bases unmatched. The CDR3 consists of 16 residues. The V gene's germline CDR1 is SNHLY and CDR2 FYNNEI. The CDR3 sequence: CASSTEATGGNSPLHF. As DNA, the CDR3 is TGTGCCAGCAGCACAGAGGCCACAGGGGGCAATTCACCCCTCCACTTT.

The chain couples TRBV18 to TRBJ2-5, with D unclear. V lost 3 bases and J lost 5, with 7 bases in between. There are 12 residues in the CDR3. Germline-derived CDR1 and CDR2 are KGHSH and LQKENI. CDR3 DNA sequence: TGTGCCAGCTCACCGTTGTCGGAGACCCAGTACTTC. Protein product: CASSPLSETQYF.

This clone showed up just once. The chain combines TRBV9 with TRBJ2-2, with 11 bases aligning to TRBD2. CDR3 size: 16 residues. Trimming removed 3 bases from V and 6 bases from J; junction bases left unmatched: 7. The germline V gene has CDR1 SGDLS and CDR2 YYNGEE. CDR3: CASSGTSGGSAGELFF. DNA of the CDR3: TGTGCCAGCAGCGGAACTAGCGGGGGTTCGGCCGGGGAGCTGTTTTTT.

The V gene is TRBV5-6, the J gene TRBJ2-3; 7 bases are a match to TRBD2. V lost 5 bases, J lost 2 bases, and 8 bases stayed unmatched. CDR1 and CDR2 from the germline V gene are SGHDT and YYEEEE. The CDR3 contains 15 residues. The CDR3 coding sequence is TGTGCCAGCAGTATGGTCCGGGGGGTCACAGATACGCAGTATTTT. It encodes CASSMVRGVTDTQYF.

This chain joins TRBV19 and TRBJ2-1; 13 bases match TRBD2. The CDR3 spans 16 residues. The trim removed 1 base at V and 7 bases at J, leaving 4 bases unmatched. Germline loops: CDR1 LNHDA, CDR2 SQIVND (reference sequence). CDR3 sequence reads: CASSIGLAGGGNEQFF. The CDR3 DNA reads as TGTGCCAGTAGTATAGGACTAGCGGGAGGAGGGAATGAGCAGTTCTTC.

This chain joins TRBV28 and TRBJ1-1, with D perhaps TRBD1 (5 bases). V shed 10 bases and J shed 5 bases, with 17 bases lying between them. This CDR3 has 13 amino acids. The germline V gene encodes CDR1 MDHEN and CDR2 SYDVKM. The CDR3 is CATTTAGYTEAFF. CDR3 coding DNA: TGTGCCACCACAACGGCAGGGTATACTGAAGCTTTCTTT. The full variable domain, with the rest looked up from reference TRBV28 and TRBJ1-1, is DVKVTQSSRYLVKRTGEKVFLECVQDMDHENMFWYRQDPGLGLRLIYFSYDVKMKEKGDIPEGYSVSREKKERFSLILESASTNQTSMYLCATTTAGYTEAFFGQGTRLTVV.

The rearrangement joins TRBV6-5 to TRBJ2-3, with 10 bases identical to TRBD1. Germline assignment: CDR1 MNHEY and CDR2 SVGAGI. After removal of 8 bases from V and 2 bases from J, the junction contained 7 bases not matched to a gene. The CDR3 is 15 amino acids. CDR3 loop: CASSPGQGFTDTQYF. DNA of the CDR3: TGTGCCAGCTCTCCGGGACAGGGGTTCACAGATACGCAGTATTTT.

The chain links TRBV28 to TRBJ2-7; 9 bases are shared with TRBD1. This CDR3 comprises 17 residues. With V trimmed by 5 bases and J by 2 bases, 13 bases remained unmatched. The germline CDR1 and CDR2 sequences are MDHEN and SYDVKM. The CDR3 DNA follows: TGTGCCAGCAGTAGAGAGTTTGGACAGGGGACTCCCTACGAGCAGTACTTC. Amino acids: CASSREFGQGTPYEQYF.

The chain carries TRBV29-1 and TRBJ2-2; TRBD1 aligns across 9 bases. Trimming removed 5 bases from V and 6 bases from J; junction bases left unmatched: 7. Germline V gives CDR1 SQVTM, CDR2 ANQGSEA. The CDR3 is made up of 14 amino acids. This chain's CDR3 is CSVSGTGLSGELFF. Written as DNA, the CDR3 is TGCAGCGTTTCCGGGACAGGGCTCTCCGGGGAGCTGTTTTTT.